These T cell receptor beta chains were read from a single sample in a study of blood T cell repertoires in COVID-19. The table came from immunoSEQ multiplex PCR; TCRdb's copy has only in-frame clones and leaves some out. The sample shows a few hundred thousand clones, 80% to 85% of them seen only once. The sequencing sample was made of PBMCs or T cells enriched from blood (not recorded which). These receptors were obtained from a middle-aged man who had recovered from COVID-19. The CDR3 runs from the conserved cysteine through the conserved F or W. The D gene is left open where the match is weak. The size of a clone is reported for some rows only, either as once, few or many, or as a class for expanded clones.

d_gene	abundance	v_gene	j_gene	CDR3aa	CDR3nt
TRBD1	.	TRBV7-2	TRBJ1-4	CASSLEGGQGFAGSEKLFF	TGTGCCAGCAGCTTAGAAGGGGGACAGGGGTTTGCGGGCTCTGAAAAACTGTTTTTT
TRBD1	.	TRBV29-1	TRBJ1-1	CSVLQGTNTEAFF	TGCAGCGTCTTACAGGGGACCAACACTGAAGCTTTCTTT
.	once	TRBV30	TRBJ1-2	CAWSGSPPVAGYTF	TGTGCCTGGAGTGGATCCCCCCCTGTGGCCGGCTACACCTTC
.	many	TRBV19	TRBJ2-6	CASSIAGTGGSGANVLTF	TGTGCCAGTAGTATTGCCGGGACCGGGGGCTCTGGGGCCAACGTCCTGACTTTC
.	.	TRBV5-1	TRBJ1-6	CASSVGHSDYSPLHF	TGCGCCAGCAGCGTGGGACACTCGGATTATTCACCCCTCCACTTT
TRBD2	.	TRBV18	TRBJ2-5	CASSPFSSGLQETQYF	TGTGCCAGCTCACCATTCTCTAGCGGACTACAAGAGACCCAGTACTTC
TRBD1	.	TRBV27	TRBJ2-7	CASSLYGTGTPYEQYF	TGTGCCAGCAGTTTATACGGGACAGGGACCCCCTACGAGCAGTACTTC
TRBD1	.	TRBV4-2	TRBJ2-7	CASSQDPSGQGAGEQYF	TGTGCCAGCAGCCAAGATCCTTCTGGACAGGGGGCTGGTGAGCAGTACTTC
.	.	TRBV6-1	TRBJ1-2	CASSEWGYPDYGYTF	TGTGCCAGCAGTGAATGGGGCTACCCCGACTATGGCTACACCTTC
.	.	TRBV25-1	TRBJ2-7	CATFQGEQYF	TGTGCCACCTTCCAGGGGGAGCAGTACTTC
.	few	TRBV24-1	TRBJ2-7	CANSAGDPTYEQYF	TGTGCCAATTCCGCAGGGGACCCAACCTACGAGCAGTACTTC
TRBD2	.	TRBV7-3	TRBJ2-1	CASSAQGGGRVAREQFF	TGTGCCAGCAGCGCTCAAGGAGGCGGGAGGGTCGCACGGGAGCAGTTCTTC
.	.	TRBV6-5	TRBJ2-7	CASSYPPGNEQYF	TGTGCCAGCAGTTACCCCCCCGGGAACGAGCAGTACTTC
TRBD1	.	TRBV5-8	TRBJ2-4	CASSTGGSHKNIQYF	TGTGCCAGCAGCACAGGGGGCTCCCACAAAAACATTCAGTACTTC
TRBD2	.	TRBV20-1	TRBJ2-5	CSASLSGRETQYF	TGCAGTGCTAGTCTTAGCGGGAGAGAGACCCAGTACTTC
.	.	TRBV4-2	TRBJ2-1	CASSQDDTGSSYNEQFF	TGTGCCAGCAGCCAAGACGACACAGGGAGCTCCTACAATGAGCAGTTCTTC
.	.	TRBV6-5	TRBJ1-1	CASREGLGFFF	TGTGCCAGCAGGGAGGGACTTGGATTTTTCTTT
.	.	TRBV30	TRBJ2-2	CATGQSGTGELFF	TGTGCCACGGGACAATCGGGCACCGGGGAGCTGTTTTTT
.	few	TRBV7-3	TRBJ1-2	CASSPTGGHYGYTF	TGTGCCAGCAGCCCGACAGGTGGCCACTATGGCTACACCTTC
.	.	TRBV28	TRBJ1-3	CASSQGPKGNTIYF	TGTGCCAGCAGTCAGGGGCCAAAAGGAAACACCATATATTTT
.	once	TRBV5-1	TRBJ1-2	CASSPPRGDNYGYTF	TGCGCCAGCAGCCCCCCCCGGGGGGATAACTATGGCTACACCTTC
.	.	TRBV3-1/TRBV3-2	TRBJ2-2	CASSRLAGGELFF	TGTGCCAGCAGCCGATTAGCTGGCGGGGAGCTGTTTTTT
TRBD2	.	TRBV5-1	TRBJ2-3	CASSWTSGRGTDTQYF	TGCGCCAGCAGCTGGACTAGCGGGAGGGGAACAGATACGCAGTATTTT
TRBD1	.	TRBV5-1	TRBJ1-4	CASSLASTGQGEKLFF	TGCGCCAGCAGCTTGGCCTCAACCGGACAGGGGGAAAAACTGTTTTTT
.	.	TRBV7-2	TRBJ2-7	CASSSPGGGSYEQYF	TGTGCCAGCAGCTCCCCGGGGGGCGGATCCTACGAGCAGTACTTC
.	.	TRBV7-3	TRBJ2-7	CASSSHRGSEQYF	TGTGCCAGCAGCTCCCACCGGGGGTCCGAGCAGTACTTC
.	once	TRBV27	TRBJ1-5	CASGYLGAGNQPQHF	TGTGCCAGCGGGTATTTAGGCGCGGGCAATCAGCCCCAGCATTTT
.	.	TRBV30	TRBJ2-7	CAWSVLGEQYF	TGTGCCTGGAGTGTACTCGGCGAGCAGTACTTC
.	.	TRBV7-3	TRBJ2-3	CASSLTRIDSTDTQYF	TGTGCCAGCAGCTTAACGAGGATCGATTCCACAGATACGCAGTATTTT
.	.	TRBV28	TRBJ1-5	CASTPSGMMNQPQHF	TGTGCCAGCACCCCTTCCGGGATGATGAATCAGCCCCAGCATTTT
TRBD2	.	TRBV5-1	TRBJ2-5	CASSLSGTRVPETQYF	TGCGCCAGCAGCTTGTCCGGGACTAGGGTCCCAGAGACCCAGTACTTC
.	.	TRBV12-5	TRBJ2-5	CASGLSGKDRQTQYF	TGTGCTAGTGGTTTGTCTGGGAAAGACAGGCAGACCCAGTACTTC
TRBD2	.	TRBV5-1	TRBJ2-1	CASSFTAGDIWNEQFF	TGCGCCAGCAGCTTTACAGCGGGAGACATTTGGAATGAGCAGTTCTTC
.	.	TRBV7-2	TRBJ2-2	CASSLDRRNTGELFF	TGTGCCAGCAGCTTAGATCGTAGGAACACCGGGGAGCTGTTTTTT
.	.	TRBV6-5	TRBJ2-7	CASSYSRARAYEQYF	TGTGCCAGCAGTTACTCGCGGGCGAGGGCCTACGAGCAGTACTTC
.	.	TRBV4-2	TRBJ1-3	CASSQDRQASGNTIYF	TGTGCCAGCAGCCAAGATCGGCAGGCCTCTGGAAACACCATATATTTT
TRBD1	.	TRBV9	TRBJ1-3	CASSASGQPGNTIYF	TGTGCCAGCAGCGCCTCGGGACAGCCTGGAAACACCATATATTTT
.	.	TRBV10-3	TRBJ1-5	CAISRGGGDQPQHF	TGTGCCATCAGTCGAGGCGGGGGGGATCAGCCCCAGCATTTT
.	.	TRBV11-3	TRBJ1-1	CASRSREGVSEAFF	TGTGCCAGCAGGTCCCGCGAGGGGGTGTCTGAAGCTTTCTTT
TRBD1	.	TRBV6-5	TRBJ2-4	CASRQGVRVNIQYF	TGTGCCAGCAGACAGGGGGTTCGAGTAAACATTCAGTACTTC
TRBD2	.	TRBV5-1	TRBJ2-3	CASSLVAGARTDTQYF	TGCGCCAGCAGCTTGGTAGCGGGGGCACGCACAGATACGCAGTATTTT
TRBD2	.	TRBV29-1	TRBJ2-7	CSVERAGGSYEQYF	TGCAGCGTTGAACGGGCGGGAGGCTCCTACGAGCAGTACTTC
TRBD2	.	TRBV28	TRBJ2-2	CASLRPGLAGVVTGELFF	TGTGCCAGCCTCAGACCGGGACTAGCGGGAGTCGTCACCGGGGAGCTGTTTTTT
TRBD1	.	TRBV7-9	TRBJ2-7	CASSLSGQGAFDEQYF	TGTGCCAGCAGCTTAAGTGGACAGGGGGCTTTCGACGAGCAGTACTTC
.	.	TRBV7-3	TRBJ2-7	CASSSTRLDQTYEQYF	TGTGCCAGCAGCTCGACCCGGCTAGATCAAACCTACGAGCAGTACTTC
TRBD1	.	TRBV5-4	TRBJ2-4	CASSTRTGAGNIQYF	TGTGCCAGCAGCACAAGGACAGGGGCGGGAAACATTCAGTACTTC
.	.	TRBV18	TRBJ2-4	CASSPPSVAKNIQYF	TGTGCCAGCTCACCACCGTCCGTAGCCAAAAACATTCAGTACTTC
.	.	TRBV9	TRBJ2-7	CASSADSEMQYF	TGTGCCAGCAGCGCCGACTCCGAAATGCAGTACTTC
TRBD1	few	TRBV4-1	TRBJ2-3	CASSQDGTGASTDTQYF	TGCGCCAGCAGCCAGGACGGGACAGGGGCTAGCACAGATACGCAGTATTTT
.	.	TRBV12-5	TRBJ1-1	CASGPRGGVTEAFF	TGTGCTAGTGGCCCTCGGGGGGGAGTCACTGAAGCTTTCTTT
.	.	TRBV9	TRBJ1-1	CASRKGVNTEAFF	TGTGCCAGCAGGAAAGGGGTAAACACTGAAGCTTTCTTT
.	.	TRBV25-1	TRBJ1-1	CASSEADRWNTEAFF	TGTGCCAGCAGTGAAGCCGACAGATGGAACACTGAAGCTTTCTTT
TRBD1	.	TRBV6-2/TRBV6-3	TRBJ1-4	CASSFAGGREKLFF	TGTGCCAGCAGTTTCGCAGGGGGCCGCGAAAAACTGTTTTTT
TRBD1	.	TRBV19	TRBJ2-7	CASSYRDRIYEQYF	TGTGCCAGTAGTTACCGGGACAGAATCTACGAGCAGTACTTC
TRBD1	.	TRBV12-5	TRBJ2-1	CASGSGTGAYNEQFF	TGTGCTAGTGGTTCCGGGACAGGGGCCTACAATGAGCAGTTCTTC
.	.	TRBV19	TRBJ1-5	CASQKGTQERQPQHF	TGTGCCAGTCAAAAGGGTACCCAGGAGCGGCAGCCCCAGCATTTT
.	.	TRBV2	TRBJ2-7	CASSEARLVGAHEQYF	TGTGCCAGCAGTGAAGCGCGACTAGTGGGCGCCCACGAGCAGTACTTC
TRBD2	.	TRBV7-3	TRBJ2-3	CASSLRGGTDTQYF	TGTGCCAGCAGCCTACGGGGGGGGACAGATACGCAGTATTTT
.	.	TRBV7-8	TRBJ1-5	CASSLGQSPNQPQHF	TGTGCCAGCAGCTTAGGACAGAGCCCGAATCAGCCCCAGCATTTT